What follows are 7 T cell receptor beta chains derived from one specimen sequenced in a study of preoperative IRX-2 immunotherapy in early breast cancer. Treatment meaning: preoperative locoregional IRX-2 cytokine immunotherapy. Assay: immunoSEQ multiplex PCR; the TCRdb copy retains only in-frame clones and omits some. The table lists more than 25,000 clones, 90% of them singletons. This material was obtained from a patient treated with IRX-2 immunotherapy. The receptor set was obtained from a human donor with breast cancer.

This rearrangement joins TRBV10-2 to TRBJ2-5, with D perhaps TRBD1 (6 bases). The CDR3 covers 14 residues. Trimming shortened V by 5 bases and J by 5 bases, and 15 bases separated the two germline ends. Germline CDR1 reads WSHSY; CDR2 reads SAAADI. CDR3 in amino acids: CASSPLGAVETQYF. The CDR3 DNA reads as TGCGCCAGCAGTCCCTTGGGGGCCGTGGAGACCCAGTACTTC.

The chain is built from TRBV18 and TRBJ2-2, with TRBD1 identical over 8 bases. Germline CDR1 reads KGHSH; CDR2 reads LQKENI. Germline trimming cut 4 bases from V and 6 bases from J; bases unmatched to any gene: 7. This CDR3 comprises 15 residues. CDR3 loop: CASSRTGSNPGELFF. As DNA, the CDR3 is TGTGCCAGCTCACGGACAGGGTCGAATCCCGGGGAGCTGTTTTTT.

The chain uses TRBV6-1 and TRBJ1-2; maybe TRBD1 (5 bases). The V gene's germline CDR1 is MNHNS and CDR2 SASEGT. This CDR3 has 16 residues. The V end was cut by 4 bases, the J end by 0 bases, with 15 bases between. The CDR3 sequence is CASSVMAGRPNYGYTF. As DNA, the CDR3 is TGTGCCAGCAGTGTAATGGCAGGGCGCCCTAACTATGGCTACACCTTC.

The gene calls are TRBV23-1 and TRBJ2-5, with 7 bases that match TRBD2. TRBV23-1 falls under the ORF class, with uncertain function. The CDR3 is 17 residues long. After removal of 6 bases from V and 5 bases from J, the junction contained 18 bases not matched to a gene. CDR3 residues: CASRPPTRRERSETQYF. Written as DNA, the CDR3 is TGCGCCAGCAGACCCCCCACCCGGCGGGAGAGGTCGGAGACCCAGTACTTC.

This sequence joins TRBV4-1 and TRBJ2-1; the D is unclear. In germline, CDR1 is MGHRA, CDR2 YSYEKL. V was pared by 1 base and J by 9 bases, with 7 bases between. The CDR3 loop spans 12 amino acids. The CDR3 loop reads CASSQVVVEQFF. The CDR3 region has the DNA TGCGCCAGCAGCCAAGTAGTGGTTGAGCAGTTCTTC.

The chain carries TRBV9 and TRBJ1-5; the D gene is possibly TRBD1 (5 bases). Trimming took 4 bases from V and 7 from J, leaving 15 bases between them. The CDR3 covers 14 residues. Per germline, CDR1 SGDLS and CDR2 YYNGEE. The CDR3, as DNA: TGTGCCAGCAGCCTCCCAGGGAAAGGACAGCCCCAGCATTTT. Translated: CASSLPGKGQPQHF.

This clone showed up just a few times. The chain is built from TRBV2 and TRBJ2-6, with TRBD1 as a possible D gene (6 bases). The germline CDR1 and CDR2 sequences are SNHLY and FYNNEI. V was shortened by 6 bases and J by 0 bases, with 12 bases between the two germline ends. This CDR3 has 16 residues. The CDR3 DNA is TGTGCCAGCAGGCAGGGGTTGAGCTCTGGGGCCAACGTCCTGACTTTC. Translation gives CASRQGLSSGANVLTF.